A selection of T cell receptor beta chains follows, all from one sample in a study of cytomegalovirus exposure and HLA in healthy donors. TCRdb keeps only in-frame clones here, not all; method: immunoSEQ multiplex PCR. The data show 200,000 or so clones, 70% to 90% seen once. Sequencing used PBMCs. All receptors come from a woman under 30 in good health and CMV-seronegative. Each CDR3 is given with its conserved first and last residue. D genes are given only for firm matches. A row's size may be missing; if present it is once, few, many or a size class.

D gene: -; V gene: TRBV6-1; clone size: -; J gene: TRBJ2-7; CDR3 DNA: TGTGCCAGCTTGGGCGTCAACGGGGCCTACGAGCAGTACTTC; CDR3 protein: CASLGVNGAYEQYF
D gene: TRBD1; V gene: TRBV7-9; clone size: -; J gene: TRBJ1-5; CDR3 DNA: TGTGCCAGCAGCCCCGGGACAGGGTCGAGCAATCAGCCCCAGCATTTT; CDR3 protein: CASSPGTGSSNQPQHF
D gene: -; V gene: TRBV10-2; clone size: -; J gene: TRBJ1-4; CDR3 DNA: TGCGCCAGCAGTGAGTGGGGGGGCGCGGGTGAAAAACTGTTTTTT; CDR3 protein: CASSEWGGAGEKLFF
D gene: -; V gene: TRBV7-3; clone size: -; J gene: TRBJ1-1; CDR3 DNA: TGTGCCAGCAGCTCCTGGAGTAGCTCTGAAGCTTTCTTT; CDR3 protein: CASSSWSSSEAFF
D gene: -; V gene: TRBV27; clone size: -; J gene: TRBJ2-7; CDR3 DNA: TGTGCCAGCAGTTTAATCCTCCCGGACAGACTCTACGAGCAGTACTTC; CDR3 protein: CASSLILPDRLYEQYF
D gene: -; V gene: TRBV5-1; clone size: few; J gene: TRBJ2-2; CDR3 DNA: TGCGCCAGCAGCTTGGCGGGTACCGGGGAGCTGTTTTTT; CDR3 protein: CASSLAGTGELFF
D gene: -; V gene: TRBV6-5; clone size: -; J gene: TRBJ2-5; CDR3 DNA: TGTGCCAGCAGTTTAGGGGGAAAGGAGACCCAGTACTTC; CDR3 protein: CASSLGGKETQYF
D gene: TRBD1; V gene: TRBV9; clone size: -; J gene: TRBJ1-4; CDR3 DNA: TGTGCCAGCAGCGTTACCGGGACAGATGAAAAACTGTTTTTT; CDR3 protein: CASSVTGTDEKLFF
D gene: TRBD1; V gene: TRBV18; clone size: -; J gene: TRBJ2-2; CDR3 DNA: TGTGCCAGCTCACCGAGGGACAGCGGGGAGCTGTTTTTT; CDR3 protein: CASSPRDSGELFF
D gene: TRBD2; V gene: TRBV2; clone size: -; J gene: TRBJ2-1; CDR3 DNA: TGTGCCAGCTCGGGACTAGCGGCCTACAATGAGCAGTTCTTC; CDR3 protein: CASSGLAAYNEQFF
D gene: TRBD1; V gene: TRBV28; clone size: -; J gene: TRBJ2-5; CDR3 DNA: TGTGCCAGCAGGAGTAAATTGACAGGGGTCCAAGAGACCCAGTACTTC; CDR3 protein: CASRSKLTGVQETQYF
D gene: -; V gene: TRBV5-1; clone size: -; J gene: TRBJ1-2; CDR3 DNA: TGCGCCAGCAGCTTGGGTGGCACGAACTATGGCTACACCTTC; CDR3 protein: CASSLGGTNYGYTF
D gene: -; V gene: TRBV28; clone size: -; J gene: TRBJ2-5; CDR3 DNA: TGTGCCAGCAGTGCACCGCCGGGACAACAAGAGACCCAGTACTTC; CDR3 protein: CASSAPPGQQETQYF
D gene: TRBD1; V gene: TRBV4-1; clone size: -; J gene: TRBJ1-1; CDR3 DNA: TGCGCCAGCAGCCCGACAGGGTTGAACACTGAAGCTTTCTTT; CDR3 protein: CASSPTGLNTEAFF
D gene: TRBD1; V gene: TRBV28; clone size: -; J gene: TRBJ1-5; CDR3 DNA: TGTGCCAGCAGTTCACAAACAGGGGGCAATCAGCCCCAGCATTTT; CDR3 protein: CASSSQTGGNQPQHF
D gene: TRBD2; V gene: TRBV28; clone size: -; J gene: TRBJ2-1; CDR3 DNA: TGTGCCAGCACCCACGAAGGGGGAAGCGGGAGTGGGAATGAGCAGTTCTTC; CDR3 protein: CASTHEGGSGSGNEQFF
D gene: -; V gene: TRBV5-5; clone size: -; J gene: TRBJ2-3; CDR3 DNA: TGTGCCAGCAGCCACGGAGGGGTGAGGTCAGATACGCAGTATTTT; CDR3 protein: CASSHGGVRSDTQYF
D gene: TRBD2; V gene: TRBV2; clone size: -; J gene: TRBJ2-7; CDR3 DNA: TGTGCCAGCAGGGGGACTAGCGGGACCTACGAGCAGTACTTC; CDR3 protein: CASRGTSGTYEQYF
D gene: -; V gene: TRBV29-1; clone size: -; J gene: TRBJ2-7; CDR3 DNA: TGCAGCGTTGGCCTCAGTTCCTACGAGCAGTACTTC; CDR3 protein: CSVGLSSYEQYF